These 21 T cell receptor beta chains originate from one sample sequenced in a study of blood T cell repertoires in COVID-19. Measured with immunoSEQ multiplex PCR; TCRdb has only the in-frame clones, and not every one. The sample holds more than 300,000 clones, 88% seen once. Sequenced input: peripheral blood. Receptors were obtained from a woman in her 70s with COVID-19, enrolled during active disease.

The CDR3 protein is CASSDQGRAFF. CDR3 coding DNA: TGTGCCAGCAGTGACCAGGGTAGGGCTTTCTTT. The chain employs TRBV2 and TRBJ1-1, with D possibly being TRBD1 (5 bases). CDR1 and CDR2 from the germline V gene are SNHLY and FYNNEI. Deletions cut 3 bases from V and 11 bases from J, with 10 bases between. The CDR3 totals 11 residues.

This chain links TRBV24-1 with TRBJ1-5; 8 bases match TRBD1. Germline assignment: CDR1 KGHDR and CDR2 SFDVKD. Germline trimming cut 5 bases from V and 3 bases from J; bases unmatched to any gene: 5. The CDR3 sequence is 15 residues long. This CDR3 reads CATSGTGTDNQPQHF. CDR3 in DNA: TGTGCCACCAGTGGGACAGGGACCGACAATCAGCCCCAGCATTTT.

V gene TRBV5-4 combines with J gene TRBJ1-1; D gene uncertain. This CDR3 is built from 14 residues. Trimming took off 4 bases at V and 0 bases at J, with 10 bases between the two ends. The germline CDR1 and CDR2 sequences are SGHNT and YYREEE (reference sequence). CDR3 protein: CASSKEEMNTEAFF. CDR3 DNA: TGTGCCAGCAGCAAAGAGGAGATGAACACTGAAGCTTTCTTT.

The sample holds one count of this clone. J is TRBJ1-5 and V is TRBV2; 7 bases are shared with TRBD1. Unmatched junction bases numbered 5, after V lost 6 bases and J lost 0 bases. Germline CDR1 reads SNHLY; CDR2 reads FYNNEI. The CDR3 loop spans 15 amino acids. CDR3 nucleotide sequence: TGTGCCAGCAGGGGGACAGTTAATAGCAATCAGCCCCAGCATTTT. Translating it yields CASRGTVNSNQPQHF.

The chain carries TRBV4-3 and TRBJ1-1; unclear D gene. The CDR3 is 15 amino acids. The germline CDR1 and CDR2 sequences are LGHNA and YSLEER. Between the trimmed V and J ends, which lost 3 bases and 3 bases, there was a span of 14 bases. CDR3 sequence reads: CASSHAGPGDTEAFF. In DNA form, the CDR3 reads TGCGCCAGCAGCCATGCCGGGCCCGGGGACACTGAAGCTTTCTTT.

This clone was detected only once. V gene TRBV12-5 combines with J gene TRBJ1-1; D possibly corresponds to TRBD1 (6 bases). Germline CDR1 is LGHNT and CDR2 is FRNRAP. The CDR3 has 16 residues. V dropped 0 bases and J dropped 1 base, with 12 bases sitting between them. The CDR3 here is CASGLVAGGANTEAFF. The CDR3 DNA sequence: TGTGCTAGTGGTTTGGTGGCGGGGGGGGCGAACACTGAAGCTTTCTTT.

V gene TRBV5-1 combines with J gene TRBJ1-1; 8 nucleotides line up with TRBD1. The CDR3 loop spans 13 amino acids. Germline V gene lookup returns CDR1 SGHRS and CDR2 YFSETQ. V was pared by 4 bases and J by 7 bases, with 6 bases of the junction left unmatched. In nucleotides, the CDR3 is TGCGCCAGCAGCGCCCGGACAGGGTTTGAAGCTTTCTTT. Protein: CASSARTGFEAFF.

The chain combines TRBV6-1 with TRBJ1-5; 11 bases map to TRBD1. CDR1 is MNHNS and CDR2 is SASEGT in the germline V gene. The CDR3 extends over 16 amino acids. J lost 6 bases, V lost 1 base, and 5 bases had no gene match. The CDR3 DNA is TGTGCCAGCAGTGAAGTAGGGACAGGGGGTTTTCAGCCCCAGCATTTT. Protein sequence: CASSEVGTGGFQPQHF.

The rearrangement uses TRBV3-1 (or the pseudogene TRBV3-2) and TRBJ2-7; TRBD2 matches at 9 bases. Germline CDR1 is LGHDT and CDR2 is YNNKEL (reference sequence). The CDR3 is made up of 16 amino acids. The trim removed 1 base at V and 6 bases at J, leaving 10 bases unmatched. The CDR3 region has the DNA TGTGCCAGCAGCCAAGCGTCTAGCGGGGCCCCCCGCGAGCAGTACTTC. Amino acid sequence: CASSQASSGAPREQYF.

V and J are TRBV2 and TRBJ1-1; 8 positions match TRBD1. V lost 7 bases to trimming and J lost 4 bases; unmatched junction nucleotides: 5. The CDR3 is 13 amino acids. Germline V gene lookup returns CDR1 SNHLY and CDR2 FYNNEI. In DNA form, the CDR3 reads TGTGCCAGCACCGGACAGGGAGGCACTGAAGCTTTCTTT. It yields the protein CASTGQGGTEAFF.

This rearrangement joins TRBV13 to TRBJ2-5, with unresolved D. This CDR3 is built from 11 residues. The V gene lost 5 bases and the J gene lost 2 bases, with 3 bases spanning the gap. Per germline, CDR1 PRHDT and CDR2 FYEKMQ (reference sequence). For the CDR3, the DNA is TGTGCCAGCAGCCAGCAAGAGACCCAGTACTTC. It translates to CASSQQETQYF.

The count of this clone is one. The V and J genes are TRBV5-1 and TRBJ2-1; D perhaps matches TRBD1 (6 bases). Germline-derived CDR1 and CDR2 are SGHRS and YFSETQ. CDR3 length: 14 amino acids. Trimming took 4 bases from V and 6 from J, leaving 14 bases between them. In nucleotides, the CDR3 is TGCGCCAGCAGCCCAAGACAGGTTGCCAATGAGCAGTTCTTC. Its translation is CASSPRQVANEQFF.

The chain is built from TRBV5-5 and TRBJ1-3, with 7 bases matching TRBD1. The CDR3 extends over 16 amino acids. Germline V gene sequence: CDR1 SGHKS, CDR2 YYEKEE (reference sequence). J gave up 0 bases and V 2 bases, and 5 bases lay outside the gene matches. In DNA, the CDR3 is TGTGCCAGCAGCTTTTTCCGGACAGGCTCTGGAAACACCATATATTTT. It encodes CASSFFRTGSGNTIYF.

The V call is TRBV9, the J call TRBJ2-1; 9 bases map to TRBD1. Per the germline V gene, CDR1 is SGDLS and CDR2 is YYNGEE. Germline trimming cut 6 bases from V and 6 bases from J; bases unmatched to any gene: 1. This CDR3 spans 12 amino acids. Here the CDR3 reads CASNRGPNEQFF. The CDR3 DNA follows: TGTGCCAGCAACAGGGGGCCCAATGAGCAGTTCTTC.

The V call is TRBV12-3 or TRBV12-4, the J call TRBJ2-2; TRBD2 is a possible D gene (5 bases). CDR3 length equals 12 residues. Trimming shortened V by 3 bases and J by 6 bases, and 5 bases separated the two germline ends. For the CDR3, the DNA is TGTGCCAGCAGTTTGAGGGCCGGGGAGCTGTTTTTT. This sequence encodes CASSLRAGELFF.

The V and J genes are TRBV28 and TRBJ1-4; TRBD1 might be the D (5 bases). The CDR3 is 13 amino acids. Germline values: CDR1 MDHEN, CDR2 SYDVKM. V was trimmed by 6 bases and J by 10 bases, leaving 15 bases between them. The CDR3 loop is CASRGRELGKLFF. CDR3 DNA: TGTGCCAGCAGGGGCAGGGAACTCGGAAAACTGTTTTTT.

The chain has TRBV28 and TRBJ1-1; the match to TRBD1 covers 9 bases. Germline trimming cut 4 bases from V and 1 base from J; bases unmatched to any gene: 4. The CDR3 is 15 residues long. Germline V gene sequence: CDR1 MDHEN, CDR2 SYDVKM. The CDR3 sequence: CASSSGDRANTEAFF. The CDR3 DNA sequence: TGTGCCAGCAGTTCAGGGGACAGGGCGAACACTGAAGCTTTCTTT.

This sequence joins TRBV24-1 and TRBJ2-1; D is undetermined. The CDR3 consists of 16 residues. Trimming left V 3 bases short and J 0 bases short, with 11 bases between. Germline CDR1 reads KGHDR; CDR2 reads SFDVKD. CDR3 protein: CATSDAARNSYNEQFF. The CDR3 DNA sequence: TGTGCCACCAGTGATGCGGCAAGGAACTCCTACAATGAGCAGTTCTTC.

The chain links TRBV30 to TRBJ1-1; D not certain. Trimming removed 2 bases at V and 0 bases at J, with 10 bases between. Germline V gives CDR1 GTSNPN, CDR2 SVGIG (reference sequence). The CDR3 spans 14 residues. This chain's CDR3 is CAWSLGSMNTEAFF. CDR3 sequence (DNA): TGTGCCTGGAGTCTCGGTAGCATGAACACTGAAGCTTTCTTT.

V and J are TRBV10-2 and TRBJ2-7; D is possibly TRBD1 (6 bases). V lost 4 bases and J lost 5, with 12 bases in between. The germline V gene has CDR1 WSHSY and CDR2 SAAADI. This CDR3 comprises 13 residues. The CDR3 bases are TGCGCCAGCAGTGTGGCAGGGGAAAACGAGCAGTACTTC. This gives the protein CASSVAGENEQYF.

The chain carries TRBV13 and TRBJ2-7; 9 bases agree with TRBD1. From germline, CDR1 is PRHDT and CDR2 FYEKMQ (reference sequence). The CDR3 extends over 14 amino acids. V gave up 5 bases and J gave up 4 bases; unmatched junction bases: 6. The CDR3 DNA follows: TGTGCCAGCAGCCGACAGGGGGGAGGGTACGAGCAGTACTTC. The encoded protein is CASSRQGGGYEQYF.